The TCR beta chain under discussion was sequenced for a study of post-analysis software for immune sequencing data. The study's findings and limits: A handful of TRBV segments appeared more often in patients than in controls, and TRBV5-6, TRBV5-1 and TRBV20-1 were among these.

Unique-molecular-identifier-tagged TCR beta cDNA libraries were used. TCRdb re-analysed the PCR reads in MiXCR, keeping a single row per CDR3 protein. The sample has roughly 800,000 distinct CDR3 sequences; about 53% are singletons. CDR1 SGHVS and CDR2 FQNEAQ come from the germline V gene. The length of the CDR3 is 15 residues. The V gene lost 0 bases and the J gene lost 3 bases, with 11 bases spanning the gap. This clonotype has a single count. The target antigen is unknown. The V call is TRBV7-8, the J call TRBJ1-2; no clear D gene. The sample was blood. The sequence was collected from a girl between 5 and 17 years old with multiple sclerosis. The CDR3, as DNA: TGTGCCAGCAGCTTAGCGGGAGGGAGACACTATGGCTACACCTTC. Amino acids: CASSLAGGRHYGYTF.